The 6 T cell receptor beta chains reported below all come from one sample, sequenced in a study of T cell responses to AZD1222 COVID-19 vaccine. The protocol was immunoSEQ multiplex PCR, while the TCRdb copy is restricted to in-frame clones and leaves out a portion. This sample has more than 100,000 clones, with 91% found just once. The sample was peripheral blood, taken on day 0 of AZD1222 vaccination. Receptors originate from an adult in good health.

The rearrangement links TRBV6-5 to TRBJ2-7, with TRBD1 identical over 9 bases. CDR1 MNHEY and CDR2 SVGAGI come from the germline V gene. This CDR3 has 14 amino acids. After removal of 2 bases from V and 4 bases from J, the junction contained 3 bases not matched to a gene. In DNA, the CDR3 is TGTGCCAGCAGTTACATGGACAGGGGTTACGAGCAGTACTTC. This encodes CASSYMDRGYEQYF.

The rearrangement joins TRBV3-1 (or the pseudogene TRBV3-2) to TRBJ1-1, with D possibly being TRBD1 (6 bases). The germline CDR1 and CDR2 sequences are LGHDT and YNNKEL (reference sequence). The CDR3 has 16 amino acids. V gave up 4 bases and J gave up 6 bases, with 21 bases separating them. CDR3 residues: CASSPGVGGAYAEAFF. The CDR3 coding sequence is TGTGCCAGCAGCCCGGGGGTAGGGGGGGCGTACGCTGAAGCTTTCTTT.

The gene calls are TRBV4-3 and TRBJ2-7; TRBD2 is a possible D gene (5 bases). This CDR3 comprises 16 residues. The V gene lost 4 bases and the J gene lost 2 bases, with 18 bases spanning the gap. The germline V gene has CDR1 LGHNA and CDR2 YSLEER. CDR3 amino acids: CASSRAPRATPYEQYF. CDR3 DNA sequence: TGCGCCAGCAGCCGCGCCCCGCGGGCGACTCCCTACGAGCAGTACTTC.

The gene calls are TRBV5-6 and TRBJ1-6; no reliable D call. The CDR3 has 17 amino acids. CDR1 and CDR2 (germline): SGHDT, YYEEEE. V dropped 0 bases and J dropped 3 bases, with 13 bases sitting between them. The CDR3 DNA is TGTGCCAGCAGCTTGGGTCCGCCAGGCCTCTATAATTCACCCCTCCACTTT. Translated, it gives CASSLGPPGLYNSPLHF.

The chain couples TRBV11-2 to TRBJ2-1; TRBD1 aligns across 10 bases. V lost 0 bases, J lost 4 bases, and 3 bases stayed unmatched. The length of the CDR3 is 16 residues. Germline CDR1 is SGHAT and CDR2 is FQNNGV. CDR3 sequence (DNA): TGTGCCAGCAGCTTAGAAAGGGGACAGGGGTACAATGAGCAGTTCTTC. Translated: CASSLERGQGYNEQFF.

V and J are TRBV28 and TRBJ1-5; D gene unclear. Trimming shortened V by 9 bases and J by 6 bases, and 9 bases separated the two germline ends. The CDR3 is made up of 11 amino acids. Germline values: CDR1 MDHEN, CDR2 SYDVKM. CDR3 sequence: CASREGQPQHF. DNA of the CDR3: TGTGCCAGTCGCGAGGGTCAGCCCCAGCATTTT.